The T cell receptor beta chain under discussion was sequenced for a study of blood T cell repertoires in COVID-19. Measured with immunoSEQ multiplex PCR; TCRdb has only the in-frame clones, and not every one. The sample holds around 260,000 clones, over 80% seen once. In germline, CDR1 is KGHSH, CDR2 LQKENI. Between the trimmed V and J ends, which lost 4 bases and 4 bases, there was a span of 8 bases. The CDR3 has 13 residues. The source material was peripheral blood. The rearrangement links TRBV18 to TRBJ1-5, with D maybe TRBD1 (6 bases). The sequence came from a man aged 55 to 70 who had recovered from COVID-19. CDR3 sequence (DNA): TGTGCCAGCTCACGACAGGAAAATCAGCCCCAGCATTTT. It specifies CASSRQENQPQHF.